The source of this T cell receptor beta chain is a study of blood T cell repertoires in COVID-19. Profiling relied on immunoSEQ multiplex PCR, and the TCRdb table lists in-frame clones only, not all of them. This table holds 45,000 to 55,000 clones, about 71% found once. Trimming removed 5 bases at V and 4 bases at J, with 11 bases between. CDR1 is SGHAT, CDR2 FQNNGV, per germline. The CDR3 length is 13 residues. The sequenced sample consisted of peripheral blood. This TCR was sampled from a woman in her seventies with acute or convalescent COVID-19. The gene calls are TRBV11-2 and TRBJ1-1; D possibly corresponds to TRBD1 (6 bases). The CDR3 region is CASSGGLGTEAFF. The CDR3 coding sequence is TGTGCCAGCAGCGGGGGCTTGGGCACTGAAGCTTTCTTT.